This T cell receptor (beta chain) was sequenced in a study of monozygotic twins with inflammatory bowel disease. Findings and caveats of the study: Possibly reflecting limited power, no difference in repertoire similarity was found between concordant and discordant twins. On the inverse Simpson index, IBD patients scored lower for TCRbeta diversity than healthy co-twins.

To note about this clonotype: The antigen is unknown.

This CDR3 has 15 residues. TCRdb re-called the 5' RACE reads; every CDR3 protein appears as one record, without DNA. The sample includes 110,000 or so distinct CDR3 sequences. The origin of this receptor is a human donor with ulcerative colitis or Crohn's disease, or a healthy co-twin of an affected twin (not recorded which). The specimen was blood. The V and J genes are TRBV12-3 or TRBV12-4 and TRBJ1-2; the TCRdb D gene call, TRBD1, has no DNA to confirm it. Here the CDR3 reads CASSETVAPNYGYTF.